This entry lists 9 T cell receptor beta chains sequenced from one sample in a study of blood T cell repertoires in COVID-19. The data were produced by immunoSEQ multiplex PCR, yet TCRdb's version contains in-frame clones alone and is incomplete. The sample contains 300,000 to 450,000 clones, around 87% of which appear only once. What was sequenced was peripheral blood. The receptor set was obtained from a woman in her thirties with COVID-19, enrolled during active disease.

V usage is TRBV28 and J usage is TRBJ1-2, with 9 bases aligning to TRBD1. In germline, CDR1 is MDHEN, CDR2 SYDVKM. The CDR3 contains 17 residues. With 5 bases clipped from V and 3 bases from J, the junction kept 13 bases outside the gene matches. The CDR3 coding sequence is TGTGCCAGCAGTGCATCACAGGGGGCGGGAGGAGACTATGGCTACACCTTC. Its protein product is CASSASQGAGGDYGYTF.

J is TRBJ2-7 and V is TRBV27; 10 bases are shared with TRBD1. The CDR3 is 14 amino acids. After removal of 6 bases from V and 7 bases from J, the junction contained 9 bases not matched to a gene. Looked up from germline, CDR1 is MNHEY and CDR2 is SMNVEV (reference sequence). In nucleotides, the CDR3 is TGTGCCAGCAGGGGGGACAGGGGCTACGCGGAGCAGTACTTC. As protein: CASRGDRGYAEQYF.

The V gene is TRBV4-1, the J gene TRBJ2-3, with D perhaps matching TRBD2 (5 bases). V shed 2 bases and J shed 0 bases, with 12 bases lying between them. The germline CDR1 and CDR2 sequences are MGHRA and YSYEKL. The CDR3 loop spans 16 amino acids. CDR3 coding DNA: TGCGCCAGCAGCCAACGAGGGCCCACTAGCACAGATACGCAGTATTTT. It specifies CASSQRGPTSTDTQYF.

This clone was counted many times. V is TRBV28 and J is TRBJ2-2, with D hard to call. V lost 10 bases and J lost 4, with 4 bases in between. Germline CDR1 reads MDHEN; CDR2 reads SYDVKM. The CDR3 totals 10 residues. The CDR3 reads CATSTGELFF. In nucleotides, the CDR3 is TGTGCCACCTCCACCGGGGAGCTGTTTTTT.

The chain recombines TRBV23-1 with TRBJ2-2, with 7 positions matching TRBD2. TRBV23-1 is given ORF status, its function remaining uncertain. The CDR3 is 14 residues long. The V gene end was trimmed by 1 base and the J gene end by 7 bases; junction bases not matched to a gene: 3. As DNA, the CDR3 is TGCGCCAGCAGTCAATGGGGAGGGCTCGGGGAGCTGTTTTTT. Its translation: CASSQWGGLGELFF.

Comments on this clone: This specimen includes other DNA sequences encoding the same CDR3. CDR3: CASSLRQGGEQYF. DNA for the CDR3: TGTGCCAGCAGTTTACGACAGGGTGGCGAGCAGTACTTC. The chain couples TRBV6-5 to TRBJ2-7; TRBD1 matches at 7 bases. Trimming took 4 bases from V and 6 from J; bases not matched to a gene: 6. Germline CDR1 and CDR2: MNHEY and SVGAGI. The CDR3 contains 13 residues.

This sequence joins TRBV12-2 and TRBJ1-2; the table's D call of TRBD1 was not tested on the DNA. TRBV12-2 is a listed pseudogene. The CDR3 has 17 residues. DNA for the CDR3: TGTGCAAGTCGCTTAGACGCCAGGGGGCTCTTGAGGTATGGCTACACCTTC. This gives the protein CASRLDARGLLRYGYTF.

V usage is TRBV2 and J usage is TRBJ1-2; 7 nucleotides align to TRBD1. This CDR3 region has 12 residues. The germline gives CDR1 SNHLY, CDR2 FYNNEI. Losses at the gene ends were 8 bases for V and 3 bases for J; bases not matched to a gene: 3. CDR3 bases: TGTGCCAGCGGGGACAGCTACTATGGCTACACCTTC. Its translation is CASGDSYYGYTF.

This chain links TRBV19 with TRBJ1-5; no clear D. The CDR3 extends over 16 amino acids. Between the trimmed V and J ends, which lost 3 bases and 0 bases, there was a span of 12 bases. Looked up from germline, CDR1 is LNHDA and CDR2 is SQIVND (reference sequence). The CDR3 DNA is TGTGCCAGTAGTATCTCCTGGGAGTATAGCAATCAGCCCCAGCATTTT. This gives the protein CASSISWEYSNQPQHF.